This TCR beta chain was obtained from a study of T-cell memory formation after mild COVID-19. Constant-segment primers and 5'RACE yielded cDNA libraries for TCR alpha and TCR beta, each carrying sample barcodes and UMIs. Each CDR3 protein gets one entry after TCRdb re-called the 5' RACE reads with MiXCR. The sample holds 350,000 to 450,000 distinct CDR3 sequences, 15% to 20% seen once. About this clonotype itself: The antigen is not known.

This CDR3 comprises 15 residues. The V gene lost 1 base and the J gene lost 1 base, with 9 bases spanning the gap. Germline CDR1 is SGHTS and CDR2 is YDEGEE. Whole-study results and caveats: Day 15 to 85 contractors were CD4/CD8 balanced; later expanders leaned CD4+. Some clones that responded were present in memory (sampled pre-infection), which suggests cross-reactive memory joined. For contracting clones, CD4+ ones sat mainly in CM and EM, CD8+ in EMRA.

This chain connects TRBV5-8 to TRBJ1-5; D possibly corresponds to TRBD1 (5 bases). This receptor was identified in an adult woman who had mild COVID-19 (a few samples of this study predate the infection). Cell type and time point are not known. Sequencing used PBMCs or a T cell subset sorted from them (not recorded which). Written as DNA, the CDR3 is TGTGCCAGCAGCTTGTGGGAGGGGAGCAATCAGCCCCAGCATTTT. Translated, it gives CASSLWEGSNQPQHF.